The entry that follows covers one TCR beta chain sequence. Its cognate antigen is unknown. V lost 5 bases and J 7 bases, leaving 9 bases between the germline ends. The germline gives CDR1 SEHNR, CDR2 FQNEAQ (reference sequence). This CDR3 has 11 amino acids. Sequenced by immunoSEQ multiplex PCR; TCRdb stores in-frame clones only, minus some. The sample consists of over 30,000 clones, 65% to 80% of them appearing once. Described time point: baseline, week 1 (first vaccination visit). Treatment in this sample: pre-vaccination baseline after standard-of-care therapy. The entry originates in a study of a mutant IDH1 vaccine in newly diagnosed glioma. The wider study: Of the patients given treatment, approximately 62% were male and approximately 40% were female, and a mean age of around 41 years was recorded. Previous care, which was radiotherapy, temozolomide, or both, most often involved both.

Study-level results: Pseudoprogression seemingly bore no relation to changes in top peripheral T cell clonotypes.

The chain joins TRBV7-9 to TRBJ2-7; the D is unclear. Sequenced here: peripheral blood mononuclear cells (PBMCs), sampled from a glioma patient treated with radiotherapy, temozolomide or both. This clonotype originated in a man in his fifties or sixties with glioma. Some clones in this sample may be carry-over from other donors' samples. The CDR3 spells CASSLLEEQYF. CDR3 nucleotide sequence: TGTGCCAGCAGCCTCCTCGAGGAGCAGTACTTC.